This T cell receptor beta chain is drawn from a study of shared clonotypes between healthy human individuals. Study results and caveats: Deeper or shallower sequencing was expected to change how clonotypes are shared among donors. Against clonotypes common to all four donors, non-shared ones had lower generation probabilities.

V was cut by 0 bases and J by 0 bases, with 4 bases left in between. Germline assignment: CDR1 SGHRS and CDR2 YFSETQ. The CDR3 sequence is 13 residues long. As concerns this clone: Its antigen is unknown.

Repertoires were generated with immunoSEQ multiplex PCR, while TCRdb's copy carries only in-frame clones and drops some. This table holds about 2 million clones, 90% to 95% found once. CD45RA-negative memory and CD45RA+ naive subsets were split from the CD4+ cells. J is TRBJ2-7 and V is TRBV5-1; D not certain. This clonotype was obtained from a man between 18 and 35 years old in good health. What was sequenced was naive CD4+ T cells sorted from blood. The subset here: CD45RA+ positively selected. The CDR3 nucleotides are TGCGCCAGCAGCTTGGTCCCCTCCTACGAGCAGTACTTC. Protein sequence: CASSLVPSYEQYF. Filled out from reference TRBV5-1 and TRBJ2-7, the complete variable domain reads KAGVTQTPRYLIKTRGQQVTLSCSPISGHRSVSWYQQTPGQGLQFLFEYFSETQRNKGNFPGRFSGRQFSNSRSEMNVSTLELGDSALYLCASSLVPSYEQYFGPGTRLTVT.